This T cell receptor (beta chain) comes out of a study of T cell responses to AZD1222 COVID-19 vaccine. The method was immunoSEQ multiplex PCR; TCRdb's version includes in-frame clones alone and lacks a portion of them. The sample contains 100,000 to 150,000 clones, around nine tenths of which appear only once. The ends were cut back, 0 bases at V and 4 bases at J, with 12 bases in the middle. Germline-derived CDR1 and CDR2 are LGHDT and YNNKEL (reference sequence). This CDR3 region has 15 residues. The material sequenced was peripheral blood, taken on day 0 of AZD1222 vaccination. The rearrangement joins TRBV3-1 (or the pseudogene TRBV3-2) to TRBJ1-1; D gene ambiguous. The receptor's source is an adult in good health. CDR3 coding DNA: TGTGCCAGCAGCCAAGATTCGGCAGACGGCACTGAAGCTTTCTTT. Protein product: CASSQDSADGTEAFF.